The clone carrying this TCR beta chain turned up a few times. The antigen is not known. The source of the sample is a study of cytomegalovirus exposure and HLA in healthy donors. Germline values: CDR1 SGHTA, CDR2 FQGNSA. The CDR3 spans 14 residues. Trimming cost V 2 bases and J 9 bases, with 16 bases left between them. With 60 Vbeta and 13 Jbeta primers, the PCR was carried out. Sequencing used immunoSEQ multiplex PCR; TCRdb keeps in-frame clones, though not all of them. The sample shows 100,000 or so clones, 55% to 65% of them seen only once. General observations from the study: Several top significant clusters appeared, in a later analysis, to be linked to common viral pathogens. Segments of the TCR beta V type were, in most cases, productive about 90% or about 30% of the time in an earlier analysis. Researchers left out some V segments, among them TRBV6-2 and TRBV6-3, as indistinguishable.

The V and J genes are TRBV7-2 and TRBJ1-2; D unclear. The origin of this receptor is a man aged 25-40 years in good health and CMV-seropositive. The sequenced sample was PBMCs. DNA for the CDR3: TGTGCCAGCAGCTTAAGTCCAGACCCAGGCCGCTACACCTTC. It is translated as CASSLSPDPGRYTF. The full variable domain, rest sourced from reference TRBV7-2 and TRBJ1-2, is GAGVSQSPSNKVTEKGKDVELRCDPISGHTALYWYRQSLGQGLEFLIYFQGNSAPDKSGLPSDRFSAERTGGSVSTLTIQRTQQEDSAVYLCASSLSPDPGRYTFGSGTRLTVV.